Each of the 14 T cell receptor beta chains below was sequenced from the same sample in a study of CD8 T cells in ankylosing spondylitis. TCRdb itself ran the 5' RACE reads through MiXCR, one entry per CDR3 protein. Here the sample spans roughly 280,000 distinct CDR3 sequences, 15% to 20% being singletons. Sequenced input: blood, either unsorted or a sorted T cell fraction (not recorded which). The receptors were sampled from a male donor with ankylosing spondylitis or in good health (not recorded which).

This clonotype was seen many times. The rearrangement links TRBV29-1 to TRBJ2-5, with TRBD1 identical over 7 bases. V dropped 1 base and J dropped 4; count of bases not matched to a gene: 0. The CDR3 is made up of 12 amino acids. Germline values: CDR1 SQVTM, CDR2 ANQGSEA. This chain's CDR3 is CSVEGTGETQYF. The CDR3 DNA is TGCAGCGTTGAAGGGACAGGAGAGACCCAGTACTTC.

This clonotype showed up many times. The chain recombines TRBV2 with TRBJ1-1; D not resolved. V was clipped by 3 bases and J by 1 base, with 15 bases between them. Germline V gene lookup returns CDR1 SNHLY and CDR2 FYNNEI. The length of the CDR3 is 16 residues. CDR3 coding DNA: TGTGCCAGCAGTGACTTTAGGCCCCAATCGAACACTGAAGCTTTCTTT. It is translated as CASSDFRPQSNTEAFF.

The chain uses TRBV2 and TRBJ2-2, with 7 bases fitting TRBD1. CDR3 size: 14 residues. V trimming: 7 bases; J trimming: 2 bases; junction bases outside the gene matches: 4. The germline gives CDR1 SNHLY, CDR2 FYNNEI. DNA of the CDR3: TGTGCCAGCACGGGACAGAAAAACACCGGGGAGCTGTTTTTT. Translation: CASTGQKNTGELFF.

This clonotype was detected a few times. The CDR3 DNA reads TGTGCCAGCAGCCGGACAGGGCACGCTGAAAAACTGTTTTTT. This translates into CASSRTGHAEKLFF. The chain uses TRBV7-8 and TRBJ1-4; TRBD1 matches 8 bases. The CDR3 contains 14 residues. Germline loops: CDR1 SGHVS, CDR2 FQNEAQ. The V gene end was trimmed by 5 bases and the J gene end by 7 bases; junction bases not matched to a gene: 6.

This clonotype appeared a few times. This rearrangement joins TRBV20-1 to TRBJ1-5, with 7 bases aligning to TRBD1. The CDR3 length is 13 residues. With 3 bases clipped from V and 3 bases from J, the junction kept 2 bases outside the gene matches. Per the germline V gene, CDR1 is DFQATT and CDR2 is SNEGSKA (reference sequence). CDR3 region: CSASGTVNQPQHF. In DNA form, the CDR3 reads TGCAGTGCTAGCGGGACAGTCAATCAGCCCCAGCATTTT.

V and J are TRBV12-3 or TRBV12-4 and TRBJ2-2; possible D gene TRBD1, 6 bases. The CDR3 has 12 amino acids. Trimming removed 5 bases from V and 9 bases from J, with 10 bases in between. CDR3 sequence: CASSQGPRELFF. Here the CDR3 DNA reads TGTGCCAGCAGTCAGGGGCCGAGGGAGCTGTTTTTT.

This clonotype was found many times. The chain recombines TRBV5-6 with TRBJ2-1; TRBD1 aligns across 7 bases. V was pared by 2 bases and J by 1 base, with 9 bases of the junction left unmatched. CDR3 length: 17 residues. Per the germline V gene, CDR1 is SGHDT and CDR2 is YYEEEE. Here the CDR3 DNA reads TGTGCCAGCAGCTTATCTTCTGGGACAGAGTCCTACAATGAGCAGTTCTTC. This encodes CASSLSSGTESYNEQFF.

The chain employs TRBV12-3 or TRBV12-4 and TRBJ1-1; 10 nucleotides match TRBD1. Trimming removed 3 bases from V and 4 bases from J; junction bases left unmatched: 5. The CDR3 sequence is 15 residues long. The CDR3 DNA sequence: TGTGCCAGCAGTTTTCACGGGGACAGGGGCACTGAAGCTTTCTTT. It translates to CASSFHGDRGTEAFF.

This clonotype was seen repeatedly, ten times or more. This sequence joins TRBV5-1 and TRBJ2-3, with 7 bases that match TRBD1. The J segment lost 2 bases and the V segment lost 3 bases, leaving 6 bases of the junction unmatched. This CDR3 is built from 15 residues. The V gene's germline CDR1 is SGHRS and CDR2 YFSETQ. The CDR3 DNA sequence: TGCGCCAGCAGCTCTGGACAGGTGGTCACAGATACGCAGTATTTT. This encodes CASSSGQVVTDTQYF.

This clonotype showed up just a few times. This chain links TRBV20-1 with TRBJ2-5, with D possibly TRBD2 on 6 matching bases. CDR1 is DFQATT, CDR2 SNEGSKA, per germline (reference sequence). The CDR3 runs 14 residues. Deletions cut 1 base from V and 4 bases from J, with 13 bases between. The chain's CDR3 is CSARASGLGETQYF. In nucleotides, the CDR3 is TGCAGTGCTAGAGCGAGCGGGCTAGGAGAGACCCAGTACTTC.

The J gene is TRBJ1-2, the V gene TRBV28; the D is unclear. Germline V gene data show CDR1 as MDHEN and CDR2 as SYDVKM. CDR3 length: 11 residues. Trimming took 8 bases from V and 4 from J, leaving 8 bases between them. The CDR3 DNA reads TGTGCCAGCCCCAGGAGCTATGGCTACACCTTC. Amino acid sequence: CASPRSYGYTF.

The sample holds a few counts of this clonotype. This chain links TRBV5-1 with TRBJ2-1; D not resolved. The ends were cut back, 0 bases at V and 2 bases at J, with 12 bases in the middle. The length of the CDR3 is 16 residues. Germline lookup yields CDR1 SGHRS and CDR2 YFSETQ. CDR3 sequence (DNA): TGCGCCAGCAGCTTGGGGAGCAAAGGAACCTACAATGAGCAGTTCTTC. Amino acids: CASSLGSKGTYNEQFF.

This clonotype was seen a few times. V and J are TRBV5-1 and TRBJ2-3, with TRBD2 matching 7 bases. With V trimmed by 0 bases and J by 5 bases, 9 bases remained unmatched. The CDR3 sequence is 16 residues long. In germline, CDR1 is SGHRS, CDR2 YFSETQ. CDR3 residues: CASSLDLAGARDTQYF. CDR3 DNA: TGCGCCAGCAGCTTGGACCTCGCGGGAGCAAGAGATACGCAGTATTTT.

The rearrangement uses TRBV24-1 and TRBJ2-5; 10 positions agree with TRBD1. V dropped 9 bases and J dropped 7; count of bases not matched to a gene: 10. There are 14 residues in the CDR3. Germline V gene lookup returns CDR1 KGHDR and CDR2 SFDVKD. CDR3 nucleotide sequence: TGTGCCACCGGCGGGACAGGGGAAGAAGGGACCCAGTACTTC. Protein: CATGGTGEEGTQYF.